The T cell receptor beta chain described here comes from a study of blood T cell repertoires in COVID-19. Study overall: Samples came from the United States, Italy and Spain, spanning acute and convalescent COVID-19. In each case, the material was cDNA or gDNA derived from T cells, B-cell-depleted T cells, or PBMCs.

In the authors' methods: By means of reference gene primer amplification, nucleated cell counts were estimated. Sequenced by immunoSEQ multiplex PCR; TCRdb stores in-frame clones only, minus some. From that table come the V and J calls and clone size; the DNA was used to work out D and trimming. This table has roughly 37,000 clones, more than 70% appearing once. Per germline, CDR1 SGHRS and CDR2 YFSETQ. This CDR3 spans 13 amino acids. V was clipped by 3 bases and J by 7 bases; unmatched bases: 2. This receptor was obtained from a man aged 55 to 70 with acute or convalescent COVID-19. The chain combines TRBV5-1 with TRBJ1-5; TRBD1 matches at 9 bases. Source material: peripheral blood. This chain's CDR3 is CASSWDRDQPQHF. DNA of the CDR3: TGCGCCAGCAGCTGGGACAGGGACCAGCCCCAGCATTTT.